This is a list of T cell receptor beta chains from one sample in a study of CXCR3 chemokines and chemotherapy response in bladder cancer. MiXCR, run by TCRdb on the PCR reads, gives a single entry per CDR3 protein. This sample carries roughly 8,000 distinct CDR3 sequences, roughly 13% of them seen once, and the ten largest clones take approximately 16%. Specimen collection occurred from a patient whose treatment included neoadjuvant chemotherapy. Receptor source: a human donor with bladder cancer that responded to neoadjuvant chemotherapy. CDR3s include the opening cysteine and the closing phenylalanine or tryptophan. The order of the fields is D gene, V gene, CDR3 protein. A D gene is named only where the DNA matches it firmly.

>TRBD1|TRBV6-5
CASRDWGQGNYEQYF
>TRBD1|TRBV19
CASSISVGTGLNIQYF
>-|TRBV30
CAWSMGGETQYF
>-|TRBV19
CASSRGFVGYTF
>TRBD1|TRBV19
CASSIEGQGFAEQFF
>TRBD2|TRBV19
CASSRAGDNEQFF
>TRBD1|TRBV5-6
CASSFGTGEQFF
>-|TRBV10-3
CAISAGAGRNSPLHF
>TRBD1|TRBV5-6
CASSLSTGATNEKLFF
>-|TRBV30
CAWGGAAYGYTF
>-|TRBV7-2
CATWFVGGDGYTF
>TRBD1|TRBV27
CASSLKGARADTQYF
>-|TRBV19
CASSIDHQTAIYGYTF